What follows is one TCR beta chain and its context. Its antigen is unidentified. Both 60 Vbeta primers and 13 Jbeta primers went into the PCR. This table comes from immunoSEQ multiplex PCR, and its TCRdb copy is limited to in-frame clones, with some not included. This sample contains 85,000 to 90,000 clones. These data are taken from a study of cytomegalovirus exposure and HLA in healthy donors. Study results and caveats: A few V segments could not be told apart, such as TRBV6-2 and TRBV6-3, and were left out. Rates of TCR association differed by HLA locus in a later analysis, with DRB1 highest and HLA-C lowest. As was reported, the HLA-A and HLA-B alleles of most subjects were accurately predicted from TCR beta sequences. After further analysis at a later stage, roughly 15,000 TCR beta sequences were associated with HLA alleles at 0.05 false discovery rate.

The length of the CDR3 is 13 residues. The V and J ends lost 7 bases and 3 bases respectively, with 9 bases between them. In germline, CDR1 is MNHNY, CDR2 SVGAGI (reference sequence). The sequence was obtained from a man aged 50 to 59 in good health and CMV-seropositive. The chain links TRBV6-6 to TRBJ2-2; D is unclear. The sequenced material came from PBMCs. The CDR3 loop reads CASTSEYTGELFF. CDR3 DNA: TGTGCCAGCACCTCGGAGTACACCGGGGAGCTGTTTTTT.